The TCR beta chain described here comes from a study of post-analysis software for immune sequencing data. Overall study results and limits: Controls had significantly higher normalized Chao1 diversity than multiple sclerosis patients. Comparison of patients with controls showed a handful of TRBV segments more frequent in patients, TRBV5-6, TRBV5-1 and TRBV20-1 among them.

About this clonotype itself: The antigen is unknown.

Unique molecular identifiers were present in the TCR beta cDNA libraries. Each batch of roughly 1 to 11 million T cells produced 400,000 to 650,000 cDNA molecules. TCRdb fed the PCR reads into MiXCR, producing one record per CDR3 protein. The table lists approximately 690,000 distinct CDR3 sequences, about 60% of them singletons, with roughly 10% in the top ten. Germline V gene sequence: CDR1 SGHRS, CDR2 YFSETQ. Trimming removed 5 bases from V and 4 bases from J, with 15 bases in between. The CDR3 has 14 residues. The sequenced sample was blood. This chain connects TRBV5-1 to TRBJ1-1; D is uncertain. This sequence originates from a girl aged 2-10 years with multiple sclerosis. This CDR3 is CASRRLGNPTEAFF. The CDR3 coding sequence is TGCGCCAGCAGGCGGTTGGGGAACCCCACTGAAGCTTTCTTT. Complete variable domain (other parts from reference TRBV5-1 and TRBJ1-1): KAGVTQTPRYLIKTRGQQVTLSCSPISGHRSVSWYQQTPGQGLQFLFEYFSETQRNKGNFPGRFSGRQFSNSRSEMNVSTLELGDSALYLCASRRLGNPTEAFFGQGTRLTVV.